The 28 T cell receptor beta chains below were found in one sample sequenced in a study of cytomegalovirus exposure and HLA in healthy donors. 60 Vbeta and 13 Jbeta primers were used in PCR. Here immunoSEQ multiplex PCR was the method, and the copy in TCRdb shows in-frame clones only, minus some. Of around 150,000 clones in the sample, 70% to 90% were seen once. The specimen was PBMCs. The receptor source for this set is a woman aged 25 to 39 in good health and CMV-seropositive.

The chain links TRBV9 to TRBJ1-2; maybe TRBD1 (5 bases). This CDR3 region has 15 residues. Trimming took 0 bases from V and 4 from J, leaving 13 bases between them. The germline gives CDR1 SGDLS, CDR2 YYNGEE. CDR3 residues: CASSVEEGPSYGYTF. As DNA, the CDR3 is TGTGCCAGCAGCGTAGAGGAGGGGCCTTCCTATGGCTACACCTTC.

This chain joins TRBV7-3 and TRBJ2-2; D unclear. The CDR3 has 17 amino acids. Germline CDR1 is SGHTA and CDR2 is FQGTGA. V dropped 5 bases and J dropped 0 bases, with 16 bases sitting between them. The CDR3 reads CASSPTPFSANTGELFF. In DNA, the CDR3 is TGTGCCAGCAGCCCTACCCCGTTCTCCGCGAACACCGGGGAGCTGTTTTTT.

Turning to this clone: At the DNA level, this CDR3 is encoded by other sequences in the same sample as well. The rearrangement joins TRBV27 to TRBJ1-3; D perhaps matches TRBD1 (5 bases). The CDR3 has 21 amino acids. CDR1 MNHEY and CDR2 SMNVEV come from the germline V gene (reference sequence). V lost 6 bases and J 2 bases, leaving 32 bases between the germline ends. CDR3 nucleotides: TGTGCCAGCAGCCGATCGAGAAGAAAGACAGCCGGCACGCTAACTGGAAACACCATATATTTT. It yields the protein CASSRSRRKTAGTLTGNTIYF.

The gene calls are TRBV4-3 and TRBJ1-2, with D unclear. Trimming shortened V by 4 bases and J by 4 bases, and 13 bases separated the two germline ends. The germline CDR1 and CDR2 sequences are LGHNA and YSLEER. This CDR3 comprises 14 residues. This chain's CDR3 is CASSPKTHSYGYTF. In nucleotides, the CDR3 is TGCGCCAGCAGCCCTAAGACACACTCCTATGGCTACACCTTC.

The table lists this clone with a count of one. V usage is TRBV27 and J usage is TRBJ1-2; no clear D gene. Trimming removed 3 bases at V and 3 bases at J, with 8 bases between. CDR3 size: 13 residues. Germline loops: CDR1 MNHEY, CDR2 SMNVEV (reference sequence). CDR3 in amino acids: CASSFRSDYGYTF. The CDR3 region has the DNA TGTGCCAGCAGTTTCCGGTCTGACTATGGCTACACCTTC.

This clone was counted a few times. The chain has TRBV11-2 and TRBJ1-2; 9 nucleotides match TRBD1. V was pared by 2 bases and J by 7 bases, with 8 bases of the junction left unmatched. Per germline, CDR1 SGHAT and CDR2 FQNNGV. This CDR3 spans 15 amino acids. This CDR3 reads CASSLRGQGTAGYTF. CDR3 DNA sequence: TGTGCCAGCAGCTTACGGGGACAGGGTACCGCTGGCTACACCTTC.

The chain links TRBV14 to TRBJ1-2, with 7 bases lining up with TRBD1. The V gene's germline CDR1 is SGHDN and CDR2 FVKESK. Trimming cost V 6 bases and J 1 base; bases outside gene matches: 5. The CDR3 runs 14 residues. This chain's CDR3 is CASRKGTVNYGYTF. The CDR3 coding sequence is TGTGCCAGCAGGAAAGGGACAGTTAACTATGGCTACACCTTC.

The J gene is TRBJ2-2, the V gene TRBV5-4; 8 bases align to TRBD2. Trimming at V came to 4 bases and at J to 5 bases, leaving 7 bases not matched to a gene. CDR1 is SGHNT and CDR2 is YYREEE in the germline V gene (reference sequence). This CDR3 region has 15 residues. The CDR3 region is CASSTGTSLTGELFF. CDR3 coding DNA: TGTGCCAGCAGCACCGGGACTAGTTTGACCGGGGAGCTGTTTTTT.

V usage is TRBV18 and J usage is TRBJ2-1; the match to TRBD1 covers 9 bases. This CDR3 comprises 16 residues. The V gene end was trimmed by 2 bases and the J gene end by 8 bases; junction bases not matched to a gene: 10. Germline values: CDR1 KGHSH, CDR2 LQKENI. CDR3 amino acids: CASSPSLTGGGYEQFF. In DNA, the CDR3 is TGTGCCAGCTCACCATCCCTGACAGGGGGGGGCTATGAGCAGTTCTTC.

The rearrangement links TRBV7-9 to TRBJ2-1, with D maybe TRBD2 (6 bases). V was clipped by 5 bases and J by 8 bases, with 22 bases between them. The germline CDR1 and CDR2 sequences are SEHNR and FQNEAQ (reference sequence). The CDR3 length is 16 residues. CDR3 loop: CASSPRDFRRSDEQFF. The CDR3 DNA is TGTGCCAGCAGCCCCAGGGACTTTCGGCGATCGGATGAGCAGTTCTTC.

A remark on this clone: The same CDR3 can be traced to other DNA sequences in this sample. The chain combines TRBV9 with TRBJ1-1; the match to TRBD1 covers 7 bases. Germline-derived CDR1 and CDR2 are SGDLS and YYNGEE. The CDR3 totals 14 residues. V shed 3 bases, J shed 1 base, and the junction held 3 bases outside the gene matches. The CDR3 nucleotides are TGTGCCAGCAGCGCAACAGGGGCGAACACTGAAGCTTTCTTT. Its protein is CASSATGANTEAFF.

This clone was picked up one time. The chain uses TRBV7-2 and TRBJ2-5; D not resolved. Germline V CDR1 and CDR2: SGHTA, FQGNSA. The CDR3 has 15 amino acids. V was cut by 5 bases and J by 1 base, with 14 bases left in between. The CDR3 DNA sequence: TGTGCCAGCAGCCTTCGACTTCAACTCCAAGAGACCCAGTACTTC. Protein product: CASSLRLQLQETQYF.

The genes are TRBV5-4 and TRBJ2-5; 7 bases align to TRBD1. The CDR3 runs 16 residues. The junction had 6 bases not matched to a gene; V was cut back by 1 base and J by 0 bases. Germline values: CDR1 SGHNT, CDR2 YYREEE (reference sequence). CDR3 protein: CASSLSSGTDQETQYF. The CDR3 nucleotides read TGTGCCAGCAGCTTGTCCTCCGGGACAGACCAAGAGACCCAGTACTTC.

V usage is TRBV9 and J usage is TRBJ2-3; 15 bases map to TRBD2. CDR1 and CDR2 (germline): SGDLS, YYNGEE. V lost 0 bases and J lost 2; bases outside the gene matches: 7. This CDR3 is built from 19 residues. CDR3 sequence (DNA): TGTGCCAGCAGCGTAGAAGGCGGGACTAGCGGGGGGCACACAGATACGCAGTATTTT. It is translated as CASSVEGGTSGGHTDTQYF.

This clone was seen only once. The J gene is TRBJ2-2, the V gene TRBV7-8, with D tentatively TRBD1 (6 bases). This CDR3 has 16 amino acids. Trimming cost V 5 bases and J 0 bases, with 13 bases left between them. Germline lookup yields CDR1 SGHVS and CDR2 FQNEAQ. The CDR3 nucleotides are TGTGCCAGCAGCCCATACAGGGTACCGAACACCGGGGAGCTGTTTTTT. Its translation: CASSPYRVPNTGELFF.

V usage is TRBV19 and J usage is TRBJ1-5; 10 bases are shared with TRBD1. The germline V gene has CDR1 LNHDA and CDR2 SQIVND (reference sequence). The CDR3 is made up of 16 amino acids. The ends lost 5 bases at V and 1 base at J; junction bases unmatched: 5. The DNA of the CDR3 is TGTGCCAGTAGTCAACGGACAGGGGGAAGCAATCAGCCCCAGCATTTT. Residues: CASSQRTGGSNQPQHF.

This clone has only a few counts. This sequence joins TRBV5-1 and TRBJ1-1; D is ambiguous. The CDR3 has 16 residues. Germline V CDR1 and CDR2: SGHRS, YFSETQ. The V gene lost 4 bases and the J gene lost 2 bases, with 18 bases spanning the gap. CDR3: CASSHEPGVSNTEAFF. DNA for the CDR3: TGCGCCAGCAGCCATGAACCCGGGGTCTCCAACACTGAAGCTTTCTTT.

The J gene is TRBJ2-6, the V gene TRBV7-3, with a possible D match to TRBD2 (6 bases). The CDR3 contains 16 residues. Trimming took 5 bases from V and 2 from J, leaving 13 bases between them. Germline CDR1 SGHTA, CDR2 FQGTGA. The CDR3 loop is CASSRVGGAGANVLTF. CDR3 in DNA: TGTGCCAGCAGCCGGGTCGGGGGTGCTGGGGCCAACGTCCTGACTTTC.

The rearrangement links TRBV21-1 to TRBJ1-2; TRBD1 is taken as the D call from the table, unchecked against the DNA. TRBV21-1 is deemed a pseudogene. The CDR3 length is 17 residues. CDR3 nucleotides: TGTGCCAGCAGCAAAAGACCACCAGGGACAGGCACCTATGGCTACACCTTC. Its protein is CASSKRPPGTGTYGYTF.

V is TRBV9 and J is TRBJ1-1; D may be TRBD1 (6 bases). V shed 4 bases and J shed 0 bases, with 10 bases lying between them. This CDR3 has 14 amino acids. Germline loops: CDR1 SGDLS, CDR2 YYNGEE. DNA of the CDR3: TGTGCCAGCAGCCCAACAGGGATGAACACTGAAGCTTTCTTT. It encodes CASSPTGMNTEAFF.

In DNA form, the CDR3 reads TGTGCCAGCAGTGGGAGGACCGTTGGCACAGATACGCAGTATTTT. Translated, it gives CASSGRTVGTDTQYF. This chain joins TRBV25-1 and TRBJ2-3; possible D gene TRBD2, 5 bases. CDR3 length: 15 amino acids. From germline, CDR1 is MGHDK and CDR2 SYGVNS. Trimming took 4 bases from V and 1 from J, leaving 12 bases between them. The whole variable domain, filled in from reference TRBV25-1 and TRBJ2-3, reads EADIYQTPRYLVIGTGKKITLECSQTMGHDKMYWYQQDPGMELHLIHYSYGVNSTEKGDLSSESTVSRIRTEHFPLTLESARPSHTSQYLCASSGRTVGTDTQYFGPGTRLTVL.

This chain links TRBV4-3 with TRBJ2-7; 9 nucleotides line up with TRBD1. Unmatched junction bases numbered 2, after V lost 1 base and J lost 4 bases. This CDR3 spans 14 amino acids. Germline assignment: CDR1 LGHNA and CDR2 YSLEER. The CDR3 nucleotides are TGCGCCAGCAGCCAAGGGGACAGGGCATACGAGCAGTACTTC. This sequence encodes CASSQGDRAYEQYF.

In nucleotides, the CDR3 is TGTGCCAGCACCGTCGGTGCAACTAATGAAAAACTGTTTTTT. Protein sequence: CASTVGATNEKLFF. The rearrangement joins TRBV6-1 to TRBJ1-4, with unresolved D. Trimming shortened V by 7 bases and J by 0 bases, and 9 bases separated the two germline ends. The V gene's germline CDR1 is MNHNS and CDR2 SASEGT. CDR3 length: 14 amino acids.

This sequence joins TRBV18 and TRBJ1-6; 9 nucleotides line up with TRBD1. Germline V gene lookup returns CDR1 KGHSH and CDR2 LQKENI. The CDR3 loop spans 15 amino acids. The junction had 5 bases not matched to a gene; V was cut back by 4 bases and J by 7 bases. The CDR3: CASSLTGQGNSPLHF. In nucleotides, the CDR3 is TGTGCCAGCTCACTTACCGGACAGGGGAATTCACCCCTCCACTTT.

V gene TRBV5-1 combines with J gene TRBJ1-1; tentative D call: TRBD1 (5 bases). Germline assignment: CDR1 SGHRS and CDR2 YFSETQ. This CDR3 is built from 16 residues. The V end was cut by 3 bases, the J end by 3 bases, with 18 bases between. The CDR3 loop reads CASSSTPGLLYTEAFF. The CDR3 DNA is TGCGCCAGCAGCTCTACCCCGGGACTTCTGTACACTGAAGCTTTCTTT.

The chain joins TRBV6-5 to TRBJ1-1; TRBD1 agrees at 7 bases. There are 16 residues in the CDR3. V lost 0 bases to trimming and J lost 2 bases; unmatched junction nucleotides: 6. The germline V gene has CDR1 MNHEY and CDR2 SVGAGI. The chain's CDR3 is CASSYSTGTDNTEAFF. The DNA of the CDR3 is TGTGCCAGCAGTTACTCGACGGGGACAGATAACACTGAAGCTTTCTTT.

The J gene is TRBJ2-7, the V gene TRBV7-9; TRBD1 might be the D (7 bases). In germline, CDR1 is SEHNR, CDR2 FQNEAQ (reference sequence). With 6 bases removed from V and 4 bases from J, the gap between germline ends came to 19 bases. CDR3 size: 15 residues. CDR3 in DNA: TGTGCCAGCAGTTTCCGACAGGGAGGTCCATACGAGCAGTACTTC. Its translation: CASSFRQGGPYEQYF.

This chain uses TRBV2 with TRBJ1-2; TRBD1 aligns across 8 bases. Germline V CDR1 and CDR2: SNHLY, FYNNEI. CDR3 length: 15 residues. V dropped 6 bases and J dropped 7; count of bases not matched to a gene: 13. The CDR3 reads CASRVTGDGLGGYTF. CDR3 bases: TGTGCCAGCAGAGTGACAGGGGATGGTTTGGGTGGCTACACCTTC.